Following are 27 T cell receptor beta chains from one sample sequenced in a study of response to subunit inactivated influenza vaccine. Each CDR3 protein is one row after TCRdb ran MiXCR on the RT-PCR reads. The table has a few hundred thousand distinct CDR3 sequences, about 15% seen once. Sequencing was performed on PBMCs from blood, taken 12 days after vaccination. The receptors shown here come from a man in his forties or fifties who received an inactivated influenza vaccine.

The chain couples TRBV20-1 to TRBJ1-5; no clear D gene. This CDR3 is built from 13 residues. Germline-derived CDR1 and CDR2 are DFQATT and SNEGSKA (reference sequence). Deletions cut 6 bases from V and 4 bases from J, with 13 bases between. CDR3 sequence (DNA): TGCAGTGCCCTCCCGGACGGAAATCAGCCCCAGCATTTT. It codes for CSALPDGNQPQHF.

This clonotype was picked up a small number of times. Written as DNA, the CDR3 is TGTGCCAGCAGTTTTCACCTCGGACTAGCGGGAGGGGGTACGCAGTATTTT. The encoded protein is CASSFHLGLAGGGTQYF. This rearrangement joins TRBV28 to TRBJ2-3, with 15 bases identical to TRBD2. Germline CDR1 and CDR2: MDHEN and SYDVKM. This CDR3 is built from 17 residues. The V and J ends lost 3 bases and 8 bases, in that order; junction bases with no gene match: 9.

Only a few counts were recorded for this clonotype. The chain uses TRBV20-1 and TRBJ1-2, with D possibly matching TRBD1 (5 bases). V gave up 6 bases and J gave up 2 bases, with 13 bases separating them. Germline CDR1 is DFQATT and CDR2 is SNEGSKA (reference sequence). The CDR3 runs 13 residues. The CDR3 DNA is TGCAGTGCCCTGCAGGGCCAGAACTATGGCTACACCTTC. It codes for CSALQGQNYGYTF.

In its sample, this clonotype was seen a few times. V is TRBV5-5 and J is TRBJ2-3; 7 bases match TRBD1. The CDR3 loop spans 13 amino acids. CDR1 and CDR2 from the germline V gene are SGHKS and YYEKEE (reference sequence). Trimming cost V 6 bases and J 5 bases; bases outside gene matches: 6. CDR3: CASKDRAEDTQYF. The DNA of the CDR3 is TGTGCCAGCAAAGACAGGGCAGAAGATACGCAGTATTTT.

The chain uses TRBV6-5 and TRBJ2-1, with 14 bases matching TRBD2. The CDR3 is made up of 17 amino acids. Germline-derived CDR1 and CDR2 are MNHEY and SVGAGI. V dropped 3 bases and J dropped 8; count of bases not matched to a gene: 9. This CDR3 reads CASSYITGTSGSDEQFF. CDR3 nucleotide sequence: TGTGCCAGCAGTTATATAACCGGGACTAGCGGGAGCGATGAGCAGTTCTTC.

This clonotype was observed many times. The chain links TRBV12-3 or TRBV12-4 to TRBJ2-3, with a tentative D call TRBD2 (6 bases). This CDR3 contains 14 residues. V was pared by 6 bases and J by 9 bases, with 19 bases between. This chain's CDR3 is CASSPGGAMGTQYF. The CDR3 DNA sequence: TGTGCCAGCAGCCCCGGAGGGGCTATGGGCACGCAGTATTTT.

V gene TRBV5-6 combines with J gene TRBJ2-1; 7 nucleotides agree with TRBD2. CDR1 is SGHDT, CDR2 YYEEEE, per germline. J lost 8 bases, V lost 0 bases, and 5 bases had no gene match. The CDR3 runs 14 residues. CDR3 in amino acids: CASSLAGGKDEQFF. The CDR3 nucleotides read TGTGCCAGCAGCTTGGCGGGGGGAAAAGATGAGCAGTTCTTC.

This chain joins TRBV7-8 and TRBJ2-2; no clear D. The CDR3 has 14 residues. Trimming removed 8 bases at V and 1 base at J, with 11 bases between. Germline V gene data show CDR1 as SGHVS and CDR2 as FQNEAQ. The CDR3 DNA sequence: TGTGCCAGCGGCCGCCCGGGGAACACCGGGGAGCTGTTTTTT. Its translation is CASGRPGNTGELFF.

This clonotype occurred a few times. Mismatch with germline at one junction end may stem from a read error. Here the CDR3 reads CASSLEAGARGTEAFF. The CDR3 DNA reads TGCGCCAGCAGCTTGGAAGCAGGGGCGCGAGGCACTGAAGCCTTCTTT. V gene TRBV5-1 combines with J gene TRBJ1-1; D possibly corresponds to TRBD1 (6 bases). The CDR3 is 16 amino acids. In germline, CDR1 is SGHRS, CDR2 YFSETQ.

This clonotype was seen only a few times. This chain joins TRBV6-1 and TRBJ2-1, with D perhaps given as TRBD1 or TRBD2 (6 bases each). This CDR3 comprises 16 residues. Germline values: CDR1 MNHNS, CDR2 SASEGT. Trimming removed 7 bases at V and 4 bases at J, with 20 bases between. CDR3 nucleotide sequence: TGTGCCAGCACCTCAACGGAGGGGGTGCCTTACAATGAGCAGTTCTTC. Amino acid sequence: CASTSTEGVPYNEQFF.

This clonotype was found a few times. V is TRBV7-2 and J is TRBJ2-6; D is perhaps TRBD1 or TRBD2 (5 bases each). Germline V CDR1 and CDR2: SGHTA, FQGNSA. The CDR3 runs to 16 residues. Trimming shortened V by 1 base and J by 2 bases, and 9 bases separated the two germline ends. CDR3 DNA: TGTGCCAGCAGCTTAGGTCTGGGGGCTGGGGCCAACGTCCTGACTTTC. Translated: CASSLGLGAGANVLTF.

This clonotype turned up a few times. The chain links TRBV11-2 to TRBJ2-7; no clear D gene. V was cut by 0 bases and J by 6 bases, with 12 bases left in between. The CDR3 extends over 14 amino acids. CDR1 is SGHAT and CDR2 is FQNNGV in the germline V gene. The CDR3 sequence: CASSLDPQWAEQYF. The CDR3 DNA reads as TGTGCCAGCAGCTTAGATCCTCAGTGGGCCGAGCAGTACTTC. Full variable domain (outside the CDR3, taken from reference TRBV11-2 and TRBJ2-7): EAGVAQSPRYKIIEKRQSVAFWCNPISGHATLYWYQQILGQGPKLLIQFQNNGVVDDSQLPKDRFSAERLKGVDSTLKIQPAKLEDSAVYLCASSLDPQWAEQYFGPGTRLTVT.

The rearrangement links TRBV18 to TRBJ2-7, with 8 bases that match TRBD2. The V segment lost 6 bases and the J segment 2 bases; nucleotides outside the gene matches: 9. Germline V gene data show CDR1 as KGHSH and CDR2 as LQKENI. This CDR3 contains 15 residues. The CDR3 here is CASSPGLAGTYEQYF. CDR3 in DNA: TGTGCCAGCTCCCCAGGGCTAGCGGGCACCTACGAGCAGTACTTC. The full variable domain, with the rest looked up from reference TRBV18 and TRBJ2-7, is NAGVMQNPRHLVRRRGQEARLRCSPMKGHSHVYWYRQLPEEGLKFMVYLQKENIIDESGMPKERFSAEFPKEGPSILRIQQVVRGDSAAYFCASSPGLAGTYEQYFGPGTRLTVT.

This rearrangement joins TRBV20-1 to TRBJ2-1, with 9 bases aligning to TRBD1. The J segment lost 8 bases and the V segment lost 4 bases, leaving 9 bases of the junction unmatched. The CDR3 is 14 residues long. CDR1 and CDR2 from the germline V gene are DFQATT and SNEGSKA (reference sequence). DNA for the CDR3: TGCAGTGCTAAGGACAGGGGACCCTTAGATGAGCAGTTCTTC. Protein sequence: CSAKDRGPLDEQFF.

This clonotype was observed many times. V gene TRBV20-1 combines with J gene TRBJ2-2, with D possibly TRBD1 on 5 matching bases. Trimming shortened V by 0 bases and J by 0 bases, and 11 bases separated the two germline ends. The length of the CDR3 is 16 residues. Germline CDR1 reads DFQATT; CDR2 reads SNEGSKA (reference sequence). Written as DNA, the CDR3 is TGCAGTGCTAGAGATGTCCAGGGAACGAACACCGGGGAGCTGTTTTTT. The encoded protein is CSARDVQGTNTGELFF.

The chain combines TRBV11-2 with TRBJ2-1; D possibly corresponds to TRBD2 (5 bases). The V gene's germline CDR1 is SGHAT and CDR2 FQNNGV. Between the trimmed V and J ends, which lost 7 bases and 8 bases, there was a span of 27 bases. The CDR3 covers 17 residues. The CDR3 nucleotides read TGTGCCAGCATCCCCCTGCGGCGGGCTGAAACCGGGGATGAGCAGTTCTTC. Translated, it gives CASIPLRRAETGDEQFF.

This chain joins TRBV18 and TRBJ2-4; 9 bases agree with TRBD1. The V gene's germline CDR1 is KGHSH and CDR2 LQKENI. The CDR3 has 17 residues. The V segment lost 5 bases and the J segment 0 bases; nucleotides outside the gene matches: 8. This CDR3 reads CASSTSGTGLAKNIQYF. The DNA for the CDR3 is TGTGCCAGCTCAACCTCCGGGACAGGGCTAGCCAAAAACATTCAGTACTTC.

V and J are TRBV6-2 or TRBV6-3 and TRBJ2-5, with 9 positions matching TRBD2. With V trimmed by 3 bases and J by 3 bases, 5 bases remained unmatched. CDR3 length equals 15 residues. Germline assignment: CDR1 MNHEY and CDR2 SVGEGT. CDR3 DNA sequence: TGTGCCAGCAGTTATGGGGTAGCGGGAGAAGAGACCCAGTACTTC. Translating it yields CASSYGVAGEETQYF.

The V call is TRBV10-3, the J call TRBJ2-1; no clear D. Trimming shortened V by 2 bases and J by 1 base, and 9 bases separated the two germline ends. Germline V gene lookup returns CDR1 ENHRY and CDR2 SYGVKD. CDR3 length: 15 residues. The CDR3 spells CAISEALSSYNEQFF. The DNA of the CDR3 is TGTGCCATCAGTGAGGCTTTAAGTTCCTACAATGAGCAGTTCTTC.

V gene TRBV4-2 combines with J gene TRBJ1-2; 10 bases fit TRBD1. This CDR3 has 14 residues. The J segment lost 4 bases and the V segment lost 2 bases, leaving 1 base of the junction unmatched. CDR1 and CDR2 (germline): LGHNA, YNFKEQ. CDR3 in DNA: TGTGCCAGCAGCCAACGGACAGGGGGCTATGGCTACACCTTC. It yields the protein CASSQRTGGYGYTF.

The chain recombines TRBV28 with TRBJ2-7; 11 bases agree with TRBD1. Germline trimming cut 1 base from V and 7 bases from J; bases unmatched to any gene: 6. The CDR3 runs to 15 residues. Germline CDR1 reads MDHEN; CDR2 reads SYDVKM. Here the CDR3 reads CASSLFGQGAREQYF. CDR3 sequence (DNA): TGTGCCAGCAGTTTATTCGGACAGGGGGCGCGAGAGCAGTACTTC.

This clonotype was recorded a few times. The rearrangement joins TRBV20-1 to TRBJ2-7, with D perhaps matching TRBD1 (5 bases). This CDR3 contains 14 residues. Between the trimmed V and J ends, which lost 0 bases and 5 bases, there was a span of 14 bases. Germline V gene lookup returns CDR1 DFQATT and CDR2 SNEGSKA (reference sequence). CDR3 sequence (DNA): TGCAGTGCTAGAGATCTTGGGGCCCCCAACGAGCAGTACTTC. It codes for CSARDLGAPNEQYF.

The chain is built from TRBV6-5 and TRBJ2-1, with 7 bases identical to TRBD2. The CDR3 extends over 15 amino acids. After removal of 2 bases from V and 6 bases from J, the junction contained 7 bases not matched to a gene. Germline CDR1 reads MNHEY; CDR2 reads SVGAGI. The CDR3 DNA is TGTGCCAGCAGTTACGGGCGGGAGCGGGGCAATGAGCAGTTCTTC. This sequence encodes CASSYGRERGNEQFF.

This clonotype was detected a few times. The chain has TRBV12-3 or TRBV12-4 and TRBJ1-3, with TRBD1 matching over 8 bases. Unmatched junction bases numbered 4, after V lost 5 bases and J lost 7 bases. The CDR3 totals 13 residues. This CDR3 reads CASSQGAGNTIYF. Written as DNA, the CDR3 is TGTGCCAGCAGTCAGGGGGCCGGGAACACCATATATTTT.

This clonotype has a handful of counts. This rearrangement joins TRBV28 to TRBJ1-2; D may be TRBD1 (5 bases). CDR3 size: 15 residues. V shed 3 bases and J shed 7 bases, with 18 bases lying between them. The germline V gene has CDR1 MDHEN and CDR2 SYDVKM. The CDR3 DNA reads TGTGCCAGCAGTTTCCCCGGGGCCGGGGCGCGTGGCTACACCTTC. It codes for CASSFPGAGARGYTF.

CDR3 coding DNA: TGTGCCAGCAGTAGTTTTGTCGGACTAGCGAACTACGAGCAGTACTTC. This gives the protein CASSSFVGLANYEQYF. V is TRBV28 and J is TRBJ2-7, with 9 bases matching TRBD2. The CDR3 totals 16 residues. The germline V gene encodes CDR1 MDHEN and CDR2 SYDVKM. J lost 3 bases, V lost 5 bases, and 11 bases had no gene match.

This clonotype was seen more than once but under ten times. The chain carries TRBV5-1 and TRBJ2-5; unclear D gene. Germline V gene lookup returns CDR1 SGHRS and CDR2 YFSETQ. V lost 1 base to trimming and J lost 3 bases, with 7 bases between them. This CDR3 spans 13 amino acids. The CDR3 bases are TGCGCCAGCAGCTTGAACACAGAAGAGACCCAGTACTTC. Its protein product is CASSLNTEETQYF. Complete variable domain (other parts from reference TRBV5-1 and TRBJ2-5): KAGVTQTPRYLIKTRGQQVTLSCSPISGHRSVSWYQQTPGQGLQFLFEYFSETQRNKGNFPGRFSGRQFSNSRSEMNVSTLELGDSALYLCASSLNTEETQYFGPGTRLLVL.